This T cell receptor beta chain derives from a study of T cells expressing NK-cell markers. For the study at large: The study sequenced eight donors, seven HCMV-seropositive and one seronegative. General study results and limits: The contribution of dominant NKG2C+ clonotypes to CD8+ T cells in about 6 donors was roughly 1.0-7.5%.

Worth noting for this clonotype: Its specificity is not known.

Germline assignment: CDR1 SNHLY and CDR2 FYNNEI. The CDR3 loop spans 12 amino acids. With UMIs, 5'RACE template switching was used to make TCR beta cDNA. TCRdb re-called the 5' RACE reads; one entry per CDR3 protein, DNA not given. The listing records some 500,000 distinct CDR3 sequences. The sample consisted of blood T cells: a sorted CD56 or NKG2C T cell subset, CD4+ or CD8+ T cells, or bulk PBMC T cells (not recorded which). This TCR came from a woman aged 45 to 65 in good health. This chain connects TRBV2 to TRBJ1-5. The CDR3 sequence is CASRDRRRPQHF.